This T cell receptor beta chain was captured in a study of blood T cell repertoires in COVID-19. Across the whole study: The analysed material was cDNA or gDNA that came from T cells, B-cell-depleted T cells, or PBMCs.

In the authors' methods: For nucleated cells, counts were estimated from reference gene primer amplification. Method: immunoSEQ multiplex PCR; TCRdb's copy keeps in-frame clones and lacks some. That table gives V, J and clone size, and the DNA gave D and trimming. The repertoire holds about 50,000 clones, about 83% seen once, with 5.5% to 7.5% in the top ten. This clone was seen a handful of times. Germline V CDR1 and CDR2: MNHEY, SVGAGI. The CDR3 is 15 amino acids. V lost 4 bases and J lost 0; bases outside the gene matches: 5. The gene calls are TRBV6-5 and TRBJ1-2; 7 bases are a match to TRBD1. The sequenced sample consisted of peripheral blood. This receptor was identified in a woman at least 80 years old with acute or convalescent COVID-19. For the CDR3, the DNA is TGTGCCAGCAGTTTAACCGGGACAGCTAACTATGGCTACACCTTC. Protein product: CASSLTGTANYGYTF.